This TCR beta chain was identified in a study of T cell responses to AZD1222 COVID-19 vaccine. Between the trimmed V and J ends, which lost 4 bases and 2 bases, there was a span of 11 bases. The CDR3 runs 15 residues. CDR1 is LGHNA and CDR2 is YSLEER in the germline V gene. TCRdb's copy holds only in-frame clones and misses some; the assay was immunoSEQ multiplex PCR. The data contain 200,000 to 250,000 clones, 85% to 95% of them singletons. This clone has just one count. Antigen: not known. Study-wide findings and caveats: An increase in Spike-specific TCR breadth and depth was observed after two AZD1222 doses. The repertoires were collected only after the peak T cell response.

The specimen was peripheral blood, collected on day 0 of MenACWY control vaccination. This TCR derives from an adult in good health. The rearrangement joins TRBV4-3 to TRBJ2-2; a weak D match, TRBD1 (6 bases). In DNA, the CDR3 is TGCGCCAGCAGCCTCCGGGACATAAACACCGGGGAGCTGTTTTTT. This translates into CASSLRDINTGELFF.